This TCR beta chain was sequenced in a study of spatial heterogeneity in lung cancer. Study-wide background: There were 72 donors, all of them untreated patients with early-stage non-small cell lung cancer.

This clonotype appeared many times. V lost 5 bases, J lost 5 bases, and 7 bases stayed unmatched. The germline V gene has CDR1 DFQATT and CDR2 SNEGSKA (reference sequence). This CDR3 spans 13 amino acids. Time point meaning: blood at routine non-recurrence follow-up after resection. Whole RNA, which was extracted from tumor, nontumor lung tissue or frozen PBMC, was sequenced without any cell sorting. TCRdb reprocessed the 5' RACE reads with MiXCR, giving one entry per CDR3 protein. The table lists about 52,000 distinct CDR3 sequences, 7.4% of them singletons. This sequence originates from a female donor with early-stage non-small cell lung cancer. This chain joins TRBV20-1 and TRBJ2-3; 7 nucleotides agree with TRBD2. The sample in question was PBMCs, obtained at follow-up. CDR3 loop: CSAPGLDEDTQYF. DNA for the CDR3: TGCAGTGCTCCCGGACTAGATGAAGATACGCAGTATTTT.